This entry lists 30 T cell receptor beta chains sequenced from one sample in a study of cytomegalovirus exposure and HLA in healthy donors. The PCR contained 60 Vbeta and 13 Jbeta primers. Data came from immunoSEQ multiplex PCR; TCRdb stores just in-frame clones and leaves some out. The sample includes some 140,000 clones, 65% to 85% of them seen just once. Material: PBMCs. These receptors came from a man in his fifties or sixties in good health and CMV-seronegative.

The chain employs TRBV6-6 and TRBJ2-3; 7 nucleotides agree with TRBD2. Germline V gene data show CDR1 as MNHNY and CDR2 as SVGAGI (reference sequence). The V and J ends lost 4 bases and 2 bases, in that order; junction bases with no gene match: 3. The CDR3 extends over 14 amino acids. The CDR3 DNA follows: TGTGCCAGCAGTTGGGGAGGGCCCACAGATACGCAGTATTTT. Translated, it gives CASSWGGPTDTQYF.

The rearrangement uses TRBV2 and TRBJ2-1, with 7 bases that match TRBD2. The CDR3 loop spans 14 amino acids. Trimming removed 5 bases from V and 10 bases from J; junction bases left unmatched: 11. CDR1 is SNHLY and CDR2 is FYNNEI in the germline V gene. The CDR3: CASSPPAGVHEQFF. The CDR3 DNA sequence: TGTGCCAGCAGTCCCCCCGCGGGGGTACACGAGCAGTTCTTC.

This clone occurred a few times. The rearrangement uses TRBV6-1 and TRBJ1-2; D is possibly TRBD1 (5 bases). The CDR3 loop spans 14 amino acids. Per the germline V gene, CDR1 is MNHNS and CDR2 is SASEGT. The ends were cut back, 2 bases at V and 8 bases at J, with 15 bases in the middle. The CDR3 coding sequence is TGTGCCAGCAGTGAATTTCGACAGATTAGCGGCTACACCTTC. The encoded protein is CASSEFRQISGYTF.

This chain connects TRBV28 to TRBJ1-2; 10 bases agree with TRBD1. The CDR3 has 13 residues. The junction had 5 bases not matched to a gene; V was cut back by 6 bases and J by 7 bases. CDR1 is MDHEN, CDR2 SYDVKM, per germline. The CDR3 DNA follows: TGTGCCAGCAGAGGACAGGGGGGGAGTGGCTACACCTTC. Translating it yields CASRGQGGSGYTF.

J is TRBJ1-3 and V is TRBV28; 7 bases fit TRBD1. Germline V gene sequence: CDR1 MDHEN, CDR2 SYDVKM. The CDR3 extends over 16 amino acids. With V trimmed by 6 bases and J by 4 bases, 12 bases remained unmatched. The DNA for the CDR3 is TGTGCCAGCAGGCCACGAGGGGGCCTGGTGGGAAACACCATATATTTT. It yields the protein CASRPRGGLVGNTIYF. The whole variable domain, filled in from reference TRBV28 and TRBJ1-3, reads DVKVTQSSRYLVKRTGEKVFLECVQDMDHENMFWYRQDPGLGLRLIYFSYDVKMKEKGDIPEGYSVSREKKERFSLILESASTNQTSMYLCASRPRGGLVGNTIYFGEGSWLTVV.

V and J are TRBV14 and TRBJ2-7; 8 bases agree with TRBD2. Germline CDR1 reads SGHDN; CDR2 reads FVKESK. The CDR3 is 15 amino acids. The V and J ends lost 3 bases and 0 bases, in that order; junction bases with no gene match: 4. CDR3 region: CASSQTGGFSYEQYF. The CDR3 bases are TGTGCCAGCAGCCAGACGGGAGGGTTCTCCTACGAGCAGTACTTC.

The chain couples TRBV6-6 to TRBJ2-3; 7 nucleotides align to TRBD1. Looked up from germline, CDR1 is MNHNY and CDR2 is SVGAGI (reference sequence). Trimming removed 11 bases from V and 2 bases from J; junction bases left unmatched: 7. The CDR3 covers 13 residues. This CDR3 is CAGKTGPTDTQYF. CDR3 coding DNA: TGTGCCGGCAAGACAGGGCCCACAGATACGCAGTATTTT.

The chain links TRBV5-6 to TRBJ1-2; D is unclear. The CDR3 extends over 13 amino acids. Trimming pared 0 bases from V and 4 bases from J, leaving 7 bases between. CDR1 SGHDT and CDR2 YYEEEE come from the germline V gene. The CDR3 loop is CASSLGGAYGYTF. The CDR3 bases are TGTGCCAGCAGCTTGGGAGGTGCCTATGGCTACACCTTC. The whole variable domain, remainder taken from reference TRBV5-6 and TRBJ1-2, is DAGVTQSPTHLIKTRGQQVTLRCSPKSGHDTVSWYQQALGQGPQFIFQYYEEEERQRGNFPDRFSGHQFPNYSSELNVNALLLGDSALYLCASSLGGAYGYTFGSGTRLTVV.

The rearrangement joins TRBV29-1 to TRBJ2-3, with 7 bases that match TRBD2. Looked up from germline, CDR1 is SQVTM and CDR2 is ANQGSEA. V dropped 6 bases and J dropped 0; count of bases not matched to a gene: 12. This CDR3 has 16 residues. The CDR3 sequence: CSVPRGLAVSTDTQYF. The DNA for the CDR3 is TGCAGCGTCCCCCGGGGCCTAGCGGTGAGCACAGATACGCAGTATTTT.

This chain links TRBV28 with TRBJ2-5, with a tentative D call TRBD2 (5 bases). V shed 7 bases and J shed 4 bases, with 13 bases lying between them. The CDR3 covers 13 residues. Germline V gene data show CDR1 as MDHEN and CDR2 as SYDVKM. The CDR3 spells CASIRSGGETQYF. In DNA, the CDR3 is TGTGCCAGCATCAGGAGTGGAGGAGAGACCCAGTACTTC.

This rearrangement joins TRBV11-2 to TRBJ2-3; a possible D gene is TRBD2 (5 bases). The CDR3 covers 12 residues. The V gene's germline CDR1 is SGHAT and CDR2 FQNNGV. Trimming removed 5 bases from V and 8 bases from J, with 11 bases in between. The CDR3: CASSPGEGTQYF. The CDR3 DNA sequence: TGTGCCAGCAGCCCCGGCGAGGGTACGCAGTATTTT. The entire variable domain, with the rest obtained from reference TRBV11-2 and TRBJ2-3, is as follows: EAGVAQSPRYKIIEKRQSVAFWCNPISGHATLYWYQQILGQGPKLLIQFQNNGVVDDSQLPKDRFSAERLKGVDSTLKIQPAKLEDSAVYLCASSPGEGTQYFGPGTRLTVL.

The chain carries TRBV15 and TRBJ2-7; D is perhaps TRBD2 (6 bases). V was shortened by 5 bases and J by 5 bases, with 13 bases between the two germline ends. This CDR3 contains 13 residues. Per the germline V gene, CDR1 is LNHNV and CDR2 is YYDKDF (reference sequence). This chain's CDR3 is CATSSQGGNEQYF. The CDR3, as DNA: TGTGCCACCAGCTCACAAGGCGGGAACGAGCAGTACTTC.

The chain employs TRBV2 and TRBJ1-4; a weak D match, TRBD1 (6 bases). From germline, CDR1 is SNHLY and CDR2 FYNNEI. Between the trimmed V and J ends, which lost 2 bases and 7 bases, there was a span of 11 bases. This CDR3 has 14 amino acids. The CDR3 nucleotides are TGTGCCAGCAGTGAATTAGGGGGAACTGAAAAACTGTTTTTT. Translating it yields CASSELGGTEKLFF.

The chain employs TRBV5-1 and TRBJ2-5; tentative D call: TRBD2 (5 bases). The germline V gene has CDR1 SGHRS and CDR2 YFSETQ. CDR3 length: 15 amino acids. V was shortened by 0 bases and J by 5 bases, with 14 bases between the two germline ends. The CDR3 loop is CASSLGSGSSETQYF. In nucleotides, the CDR3 is TGCGCCAGCAGCTTGGGATCTGGGAGTTCGGAGACCCAGTACTTC.

This chain links TRBV10-3 with TRBJ2-5; 14 bases align to TRBD2. This CDR3 contains 15 residues. The germline CDR1 and CDR2 sequences are ENHRY and SYGVKD. V gave up 6 bases and J gave up 5 bases; unmatched junction bases: 5. CDR3 sequence reads: CAISDRLAGGETQYF. The CDR3 bases are TGTGCCATCAGCGACAGACTAGCGGGAGGGGAGACCCAGTACTTC.

The rearrangement joins TRBV7-6 to TRBJ2-2; possible D gene TRBD1, 6 bases. CDR1 and CDR2 (germline): SGHVS, FNYEAQ. Trimming cost V 4 bases and J 6 bases, with 9 bases left between them. The CDR3 extends over 13 amino acids. The chain's CDR3 is CASSSGQPGELFF. The DNA for the CDR3 is TGTGCCAGCAGCTCCGGACAGCCCGGGGAGCTGTTTTTT.

The rearrangement links TRBV7-3 to TRBJ2-2; TRBD1 might be the D (6 bases). The CDR3 has 16 amino acids. Germline lookup yields CDR1 SGHTA and CDR2 FQGTGA. Between the trimmed V and J ends, which lost 5 bases and 3 bases, there was a span of 16 bases. The CDR3 protein is CASSPGTGSDTGELFF. The CDR3 DNA reads TGTGCCAGCAGCCCAGGAACAGGGTCGGACACCGGGGAGCTGTTTTTT.

V gene TRBV7-8 combines with J gene TRBJ1-3; the D gene is possibly TRBD1 (6 bases). CDR1 is SGHVS and CDR2 is FQNEAQ in the germline V gene. Trimming pared 6 bases from V and 4 bases from J, leaving 10 bases between. The CDR3 runs 13 residues. CDR3 protein: CASRPGAGNTIYF. CDR3 sequence (DNA): TGTGCCAGCAGACCAGGGGCAGGAAACACCATATATTTT.

The chain combines TRBV11-2 with TRBJ2-3; D not certain. V lost 2 bases, J lost 7 bases, and 13 bases lay in between. Germline assignment: CDR1 SGHAT and CDR2 FQNNGV. This CDR3 has 14 residues. The CDR3 loop is CASSLQLSANTQYF. The CDR3, as DNA: TGTGCCAGCAGCTTACAACTCTCCGCGAATACGCAGTATTTT.

The chain joins TRBV7-9 to TRBJ1-1, with 7 nucleotides matching TRBD1. Germline V gene lookup returns CDR1 SEHNR and CDR2 FQNEAQ (reference sequence). This CDR3 has 13 amino acids. Trimming removed 1 base from V and 6 bases from J; junction bases left unmatched: 2. The CDR3 region has the DNA TGTGCCAGCAGCTTAGGGGGACAGTCTGAAGCTTTCTTT. Protein: CASSLGGQSEAFF.

V gene TRBV9 combines with J gene TRBJ2-1; weak D call: TRBD2 (5 bases). The germline V and J ends were trimmed by 4 bases and 3 bases, with 8 bases remaining between them. This CDR3 is 13 amino acids long. The germline gives CDR1 SGDLS, CDR2 YYNGEE. CDR3 in DNA: TGTGCCAGCAGCCCCCGGGGCTACAATGAGCAGTTCTTC. It codes for CASSPRGYNEQFF.

This sequence joins TRBV28 and TRBJ2-5, with no clear D. CDR3 length: 16 residues. Between the trimmed V and J ends, which lost 7 bases and 5 bases, there was a span of 23 bases. Germline V lookup: CDR1 MDHEN, CDR2 SYDVKM. CDR3 loop: CASTPGGSAFVETQYF. DNA of the CDR3: TGTGCCAGCACCCCGGGTGGATCGGCGTTTGTGGAGACCCAGTACTTC.

The rearrangement joins TRBV18 to TRBJ2-3, with TRBD2 matching over 9 bases. With V trimmed by 0 bases and J by 4 bases, 5 bases remained unmatched. The length of the CDR3 is 16 residues. CDR1 KGHSH and CDR2 LQKENI come from the germline V gene. As DNA, the CDR3 is TGTGCCAGCTCACCACCGGCGGGAGGGCGGGCAGATACGCAGTATTTT. Translated: CASSPPAGGRADTQYF.

The V gene is TRBV6-6, the J gene TRBJ2-2; TRBD1 aligns across 9 bases. The CDR3 loop spans 16 amino acids. J gave up 5 bases and V 2 bases, and 6 bases lay outside the gene matches. From germline, CDR1 is MNHNY and CDR2 SVGAGI (reference sequence). The CDR3 loop is CASSYPTGGDTGELFF. CDR3 bases: TGTGCCAGCAGTTACCCGACAGGGGGTGATACCGGGGAGCTGTTTTTT.

The chain combines TRBV11-2 with TRBJ2-1; 8 nucleotides align to TRBD2. The CDR3 loop spans 15 amino acids. CDR1 and CDR2 (germline): SGHAT, FQNNGV. The junction had 6 bases not matched to a gene; V was cut back by 1 base and J by 7 bases. The DNA for the CDR3 is TGTGCCAGCAGCTTAGGCCTAGCGGGCGGTAATGAGCAGTTCTTC. Its translation: CASSLGLAGGNEQFF.

The V gene is TRBV5-1, the J gene TRBJ1-2; 7 bases line up with TRBD1. This CDR3 is built from 14 residues. Per the germline V gene, CDR1 is SGHRS and CDR2 is YFSETQ. J was trimmed by 4 bases and V by 0 bases; bases with no gene match: 3. This CDR3 is CASSLDGTAYGYTF. For the CDR3, the DNA is TGCGCCAGCAGCTTGGACGGGACAGCCTATGGCTACACCTTC.

The J gene is TRBJ2-3, the V gene TRBV7-8; D might be TRBD1 (5 bases). V was cut by 1 base and J by 3 bases, with 11 bases left in between. Germline V lookup: CDR1 SGHVS, CDR2 FQNEAQ. This CDR3 spans 15 amino acids. The CDR3 is CASSLEGMGTDTQYF. Written as DNA, the CDR3 is TGTGCCAGCAGCTTAGAGGGGATGGGGACAGATACGCAGTATTTT.

The chain carries TRBV27 and TRBJ2-3; D perhaps matches TRBD1 (5 bases). Per germline, CDR1 MNHEY and CDR2 SMNVEV (reference sequence). The CDR3 runs 14 residues. V was trimmed by 3 bases and J by 6 bases, leaving 13 bases between them. The CDR3 sequence: CASSFTGGLDTQYF. For the CDR3, the DNA is TGTGCCAGCAGTTTTACAGGCGGTCTGGATACGCAGTATTTT.

The V call is TRBV27, the J call TRBJ1-5, with 7 bases identical to TRBD1. Germline V lookup: CDR1 MNHEY, CDR2 SMNVEV (reference sequence). The CDR3 is 13 residues long. Germline trimming cut 9 bases from V and 4 bases from J; bases unmatched to any gene: 6. Here the CDR3 reads CARPGQENQPQHF. In DNA form, the CDR3 reads TGTGCCAGGCCCGGACAGGAAAATCAGCCCCAGCATTTT.

This chain connects TRBV6-1 to TRBJ2-7; maybe TRBD2 (6 bases). Germline V CDR1 and CDR2: MNHNS, SASEGT. V shed 6 bases and J shed 10 bases, with 22 bases lying between them. This CDR3 comprises 14 residues. The CDR3 DNA reads TGTGCCAGCAGCGAACGCCGGGGGAGCGGAGCCCAGTACTTC. It encodes CASSERRGSGAQYF.